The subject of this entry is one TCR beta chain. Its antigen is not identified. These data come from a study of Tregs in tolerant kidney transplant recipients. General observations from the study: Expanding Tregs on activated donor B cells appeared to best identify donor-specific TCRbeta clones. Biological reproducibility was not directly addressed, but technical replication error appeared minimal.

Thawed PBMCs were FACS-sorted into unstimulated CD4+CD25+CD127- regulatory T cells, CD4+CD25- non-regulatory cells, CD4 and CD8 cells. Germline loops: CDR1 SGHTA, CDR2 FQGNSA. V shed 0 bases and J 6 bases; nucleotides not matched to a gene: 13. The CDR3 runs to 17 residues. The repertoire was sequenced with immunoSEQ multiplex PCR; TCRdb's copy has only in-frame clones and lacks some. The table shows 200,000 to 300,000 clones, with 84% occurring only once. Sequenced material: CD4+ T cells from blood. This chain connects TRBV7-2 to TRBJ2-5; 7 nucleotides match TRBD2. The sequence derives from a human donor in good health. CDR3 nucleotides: TGTGCCAGCAGCTTAGCTATGGGAGGGCCCGCAAGAAAGACCCAGTACTTC. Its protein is CASSLAMGGPARKTQYF. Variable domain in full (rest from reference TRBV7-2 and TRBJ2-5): GAGVSQSPSNKVTEKGKDVELRCDPISGHTALYWYRQSLGQGLEFLIYFQGNSAPDKSGLPSDRFSAERTGGSVSTLTIQRTQQEDSAVYLCASSLAMGGPARKTQYFGPGTRLLVL.